Following are 30 T cell receptor beta chains from one sample sequenced in a study of cytomegalovirus exposure and HLA in healthy donors. The PCR contained 60 Vbeta and 13 Jbeta primers. Method: immunoSEQ multiplex PCR; TCRdb's copy keeps in-frame clones and lacks some. Of 90,000 to 110,000 clones in the sample, about four fifths were seen once. Source material: PBMCs. These receptors originate from a man aged 25 to 40 in good health and CMV-seronegative.

This chain links TRBV11-2 with TRBJ1-2; 8 bases line up with TRBD1. After removal of 6 bases from V and 4 bases from J, the junction contained 7 bases not matched to a gene. The CDR3 spans 14 residues. The germline V gene has CDR1 SGHAT and CDR2 FQNNGV. The CDR3 is CASSPGQGAYGYTF. The CDR3 DNA reads as TGTGCCAGCAGTCCTGGACAGGGAGCCTATGGCTACACCTTC.

This rearrangement joins TRBV6-1 to TRBJ2-7; TRBD2 matches at 13 bases. The CDR3 consists of 15 residues. After removal of 6 bases from V and 4 bases from J, the junction contained 6 bases not matched to a gene. Germline assignment: CDR1 MNHNS and CDR2 SASEGT. The CDR3 DNA sequence: TGTGCCAGCAGGCTTGGGACTAGCGGGGCTTACGAGCAGTACTTC. Its translation: CASRLGTSGAYEQYF.

The chain couples TRBV5-5 to TRBJ2-3; D is ambiguous. The CDR3 spans 12 residues. Germline V lookup: CDR1 SGHKS, CDR2 YYEKEE (reference sequence). The germline V and J ends were trimmed by 2 bases and 2 bases, with 3 bases remaining between them. Written as DNA, the CDR3 is TGTGCCAGCAGCTTAGCCACAGATACGCAGTATTTT. As protein: CASSLATDTQYF.

This chain connects TRBV6-1 to TRBJ2-4; D is undetermined. The germline V gene encodes CDR1 MNHNS and CDR2 SASEGT. The CDR3 spans 15 residues. Trimming stripped 3 bases from V and 6 bases from J, with 15 bases between. CDR3 sequence (DNA): TGTGCCAGCAGTGATTTTGGCCAGGCCGGAAACATTCAGTACTTC. It encodes CASSDFGQAGNIQYF.

A few counts support this clone. The J gene is TRBJ1-1, the V gene TRBV19, with 9 bases that match TRBD1. Germline V CDR1 and CDR2: LNHDA, SQIVND (reference sequence). The CDR3 is 16 residues long. The V and J ends lost 3 bases and 0 bases, in that order; junction bases with no gene match: 5. The CDR3 DNA reads as TGTGCCAGTAGTATCACCGGGACAGGGCTGAACACTGAAGCTTTCTTT. Protein sequence: CASSITGTGLNTEAFF.

The chain employs TRBV2 and TRBJ2-7; D not certain. The V gene's germline CDR1 is SNHLY and CDR2 FYNNEI. Trimming cost V 4 bases and J 6 bases, with 13 bases left between them. This CDR3 has 13 amino acids. CDR3 protein: CASSVTEPSEQYF. The CDR3 bases are TGTGCCAGCAGTGTAACCGAGCCGTCCGAGCAGTACTTC.

This clone has only one observation. This chain joins TRBV6-5 and TRBJ2-1; 7 positions match TRBD2. The germline CDR1 and CDR2 sequences are MNHEY and SVGAGI. J gave up 3 bases and V 9 bases, and 2 bases lay outside the gene matches. The CDR3 is made up of 12 amino acids. In nucleotides, the CDR3 is TGTGCCAGGGCGGGAGACTACAATGAGCAGTTCTTC. This codes for CARAGDYNEQFF.

This chain links TRBV25-1 with TRBJ1-1, with 9 bases lining up with TRBD1. The trim removed 5 bases at V and 6 bases at J, leaving 1 base unmatched. Germline values: CDR1 MGHDK, CDR2 SYGVNS. The CDR3 is 12 residues long. CDR3 protein: CASSRQGAEAFF. The CDR3 nucleotides are TGTGCCAGCAGTCGACAGGGGGCTGAAGCTTTCTTT.

The rearrangement joins TRBV2 to TRBJ2-7; maybe TRBD2 (6 bases). The germline gives CDR1 SNHLY, CDR2 FYNNEI. This CDR3 is built from 14 residues. Trimming removed 6 bases from V and 2 bases from J, with 14 bases in between. CDR3 nucleotide sequence: TGTGCCAGCAGAGTGCGGGACGGTGCCTACGAGCAGTACTTC. It specifies CASRVRDGAYEQYF. The variable domain in full, with the rest retrieved from reference TRBV2 and TRBJ2-7, is EPEVTQTPSHQVTQMGQEVILRCVPISNHLYFYWYRQILGQKVEFLVSFYNNEISEKSEIFDDQFSVERPDGSNFTLKIRSTKLEDSAMYFCASRVRDGAYEQYFGPGTRLTVT.

The rearrangement joins TRBV4-3 to TRBJ1-2, with D possibly matching TRBD1 (5 bases). This CDR3 has 14 amino acids. Germline loops: CDR1 LGHNA, CDR2 YSLEER. Trimming shortened V by 4 bases and J by 6 bases, and 15 bases separated the two germline ends. The CDR3, as DNA: TGCGCCAGCAGCCGTGACCAGGGTTGGGATGGCTACACCTTC. Its translation is CASSRDQGWDGYTF.

V is TRBV28 and J is TRBJ1-1; the D is unclear. There are 14 residues in the CDR3. Per germline, CDR1 MDHEN and CDR2 SYDVKM. V was trimmed by 6 bases and J by 4 bases, leaving 15 bases between them. This CDR3 is CASSLRAGPTEAFF. The CDR3 DNA reads as TGTGCCAGCAGCTTGAGGGCCGGCCCCACTGAAGCTTTCTTT.

This sequence joins TRBV4-3 and TRBJ1-5, with 9 bases matching TRBD1. J gave up 4 bases and V 0 bases, and 1 base lay outside the gene matches. The germline V gene has CDR1 LGHNA and CDR2 YSLEER. The length of the CDR3 is 15 residues. The CDR3 coding sequence is TGCGCCAGCAGCCAAGATGGGACAGGGAATCAGCCCCAGCATTTT. It codes for CASSQDGTGNQPQHF.

The rearrangement uses TRBV5-1 and TRBJ2-2; TRBD1 matches at 7 bases. The CDR3 is 12 amino acids. Germline-derived CDR1 and CDR2 are SGHRS and YFSETQ. Trimming took 4 bases from V and 10 from J; bases not matched to a gene: 4. The CDR3: CASSHRGVELFF. The CDR3 DNA reads as TGCGCCAGCAGCCACAGGGGTGTGGAGCTGTTTTTT.

This chain uses TRBV5-4 with TRBJ2-1, with 7 bases lining up with TRBD2. CDR3 length: 15 residues. Per the germline V gene, CDR1 is SGHNT and CDR2 is YYREEE (reference sequence). The trim removed 1 base at V and 4 bases at J, leaving 5 bases unmatched. This CDR3 reads CASSLSLAEYNEQFF. The CDR3 region has the DNA TGTGCCAGCAGCTTGAGTCTAGCGGAGTACAATGAGCAGTTCTTC.

The chain combines TRBV9 with TRBJ2-2; TRBD1 might be the D (6 bases). The CDR3 is made up of 15 amino acids. Germline V gene sequence: CDR1 SGDLS, CDR2 YYNGEE. Trimming removed 0 bases at V and 1 base at J, with 7 bases between. In nucleotides, the CDR3 is TGTGCCAGCAGCGTAGGACAGGTGAACACCGGGGAGCTGTTTTTT. This sequence encodes CASSVGQVNTGELFF.

The V and J genes are TRBV11-2 and TRBJ1-6, with D possibly TRBD1 on 6 matching bases. Trimming took off 3 bases at V and 13 bases at J, with 22 bases between the two ends. The CDR3 loop spans 16 amino acids. Germline CDR1 SGHAT, CDR2 FQNNGV. The CDR3 nucleotides are TGTGCCAGCAGCTTCCGACGACAGGTCGAGGGGGTCCCCCTCCACTTT. It is translated as CASSFRRQVEGVPLHF. The full variable domain, in which reference TRBV11-2 and TRBJ1-6 provide the parts outside the CDR3, is EAGVAQSPRYKIIEKRQSVAFWCNPISGHATLYWYQQILGQGPKLLIQFQNNGVVDDSQLPKDRFSAERLKGVDSTLKIQPAKLEDSAVYLCASSFRRQVEGVPLHFGNGTRLTVT.

The J gene is TRBJ1-1, the V gene TRBV18, with 9 nucleotides matching TRBD1. CDR3 size: 12 residues. The V gene end was trimmed by 3 bases and the J gene end by 8 bases; junction bases not matched to a gene: 1. Germline V gene sequence: CDR1 KGHSH, CDR2 LQKENI. CDR3 sequence: CASSPGTGEAFF. The CDR3, as DNA: TGTGCCAGCTCACCCGGGACAGGGGAAGCTTTCTTT.

The chain links TRBV9 to TRBJ1-2, with a tentative D call TRBD1 (6 bases). This CDR3 contains 15 residues. The V gene lost 4 bases and the J gene lost 8 bases, with 21 bases spanning the gap. Germline V CDR1 and CDR2: SGDLS, YYNGEE. CDR3 sequence: CASSPRTVGIGGYTF. CDR3 bases: TGTGCCAGCAGCCCCCGGACAGTGGGAATTGGGGGCTACACCTTC.

The rearrangement links TRBV10-2 to TRBJ1-1; D possibly corresponds to TRBD1 (5 bases). V was shortened by 0 bases and J by 1 base, with 15 bases between the two germline ends. The CDR3 runs 17 residues. The germline CDR1 and CDR2 sequences are WSHSY and SAAADI. CDR3 nucleotides: TGCGCCAGCAGTGAGTCGGCGCCCGAGACAGAGAACACTGAAGCTTTCTTT. This translates into CASSESAPETENTEAFF.

The J gene is TRBJ2-1, the V gene TRBV7-8; D is unresolved. V lost 1 base and J 4 bases, leaving 11 bases between the germline ends. Germline V gene data show CDR1 as SGHVS and CDR2 as FQNEAQ. The CDR3 runs 15 residues. CDR3 in amino acids: CASSLVWRRYNEQFF. The CDR3 nucleotides read TGTGCCAGCAGCTTAGTTTGGCGGCGGTACAATGAGCAGTTCTTC.

This clone appeared a single time. The V and J genes are TRBV6-1 and TRBJ1-2; the D gene is possibly TRBD1 (5 bases). The CDR3 length is 14 residues. Per the germline V gene, CDR1 is MNHNS and CDR2 is SASEGT. With 6 bases removed from V and 4 bases from J, the gap between germline ends came to 15 bases. The CDR3 region is CASSLRQQAYGYTF. The CDR3 nucleotides read TGTGCCAGCAGCCTCCGCCAACAGGCCTATGGCTACACCTTC.

This clone was picked up a small number of times. The chain joins TRBV7-9 to TRBJ1-5; a possible D gene is TRBD1 (6 bases). The V gene's germline CDR1 is SEHNR and CDR2 FQNEAQ (reference sequence). The CDR3 is 15 residues long. V was pared by 5 bases and J by 5 bases, with 16 bases between. The CDR3 here is CASSATGFWDQPQHF. CDR3 DNA sequence: TGTGCCAGCAGCGCTACAGGGTTTTGGGATCAGCCCCAGCATTTT.

The chain employs TRBV18 and TRBJ1-1; D gene ambiguous. The germline V and J ends were trimmed by 0 bases and 0 bases, with 14 bases remaining between them. The CDR3 is 17 residues long. In germline, CDR1 is KGHSH, CDR2 LQKENI. CDR3 nucleotides: TGTGCCAGCTCACCACCCTTAGGACGGGGAATGAACACTGAAGCTTTCTTT. This gives the protein CASSPPLGRGMNTEAFF. The full variable domain, completed using reference TRBV18 and TRBJ1-1, is NAGVMQNPRHLVRRRGQEARLRCSPMKGHSHVYWYRQLPEEGLKFMVYLQKENIIDESGMPKERFSAEFPKEGPSILRIQQVVRGDSAAYFCASSPPLGRGMNTEAFFGQGTRLTVV.

J is TRBJ1-1 and V is TRBV5-1; D possibly corresponds to TRBD1 (5 bases). The CDR3 has 15 amino acids. The V gene lost 3 bases and the J gene lost 1 base, with 13 bases spanning the gap. Germline values: CDR1 SGHRS, CDR2 YFSETQ. In DNA form, the CDR3 reads TGCGCCAGCAGCTCTTGGGGGGGGAAGAACACTGAAGCTTTCTTT. The encoded protein is CASSSWGGKNTEAFF.

This rearrangement joins TRBV18 to TRBJ2-1; TRBD1 matches at 9 bases. CDR3 size: 15 residues. After removal of 3 bases from V and 5 bases from J, the junction contained 5 bases not matched to a gene. CDR1 KGHSH and CDR2 LQKENI come from the germline V gene. CDR3 region: CASSPKQGADNEQFF. The CDR3, as DNA: TGTGCCAGCTCACCTAAACAGGGGGCCGACAATGAGCAGTTCTTC.

The CDR3 coding sequence is TGTGCCAGCAGACCTACCGGGACAGGGGATAATTCACCCCTCCACTTT. It translates to CASRPTGTGDNSPLHF. The V and J genes are TRBV7-9 and TRBJ1-6; TRBD1 matches at 10 bases. Germline V gene lookup returns CDR1 SEHNR and CDR2 FQNEAQ (reference sequence). The CDR3 runs to 16 residues. The junction had 7 bases not matched to a gene; V was cut back by 6 bases and J by 5 bases.

The chain joins TRBV28 to TRBJ1-2; 9 bases map to TRBD1. V shed 5 bases, J shed 4 bases, and the junction held 8 bases outside the gene matches. Germline CDR1 is MDHEN and CDR2 is SYDVKM. CDR3 length equals 15 residues. CDR3 residues: CASSPGTGRTYGYTF. CDR3 DNA sequence: TGTGCCAGCAGTCCCGGGACAGGGAGGACCTATGGCTACACCTTC.

The V call is TRBV2, the J call TRBJ1-5; 8 bases agree with TRBD1. This CDR3 spans 14 amino acids. CDR1 is SNHLY, CDR2 FYNNEI, per germline. V gave up 7 bases and J gave up 4 bases; unmatched junction bases: 6. The CDR3 spells CASTPQGGNQPQHF. CDR3 DNA: TGTGCCAGCACCCCACAGGGGGGGAATCAGCCCCAGCATTTT.

This sequence joins TRBV6-5 and TRBJ2-2; 8 bases are a match to TRBD1. CDR1 and CDR2 from the germline V gene are MNHEY and SVGAGI. V lost 2 bases, J lost 6 bases, and 5 bases stayed unmatched. The CDR3 contains 15 residues. The CDR3 here is CASSYGQGNAGELFF. The CDR3 DNA reads as TGTGCCAGCAGTTACGGACAGGGAAACGCCGGGGAGCTGTTTTTT.

This clone showed up just a few times. The chain couples TRBV7-9 to TRBJ2-5, with 7 bases aligning to TRBD2. V was clipped by 5 bases and J by 1 base; unmatched bases: 7. The V gene's germline CDR1 is SEHNR and CDR2 FQNEAQ (reference sequence). The CDR3 spans 15 residues. This CDR3 reads CASSLPRGIQETQYF. CDR3 DNA: TGTGCCAGCAGCCTTCCGCGGGGGATCCAAGAGACCCAGTACTTC.